The entry below describes one T cell receptor beta chain. By its share of the sample, this clonotype is medium-sized (0.01 to 0.1%). Its recognized antigen is unknown. Qualities for individual bases were not recorded, and no much larger clone is one base off. Little can be read into the size of this beta chain, an off-target read in a library designed for alpha chains. Libraries were built with 5' RACE. The sequencing machine was a NextSeq 500. The TCR library protocol attached a unique molecular identifier to each TCR cDNA molecule to allow correction of PCR and sequencing errors. Under the source paper's analysis protocol: TCR identification, UMI-based error correction and CDR3 extraction were performed with Decombinator tools. Expanded TCRs were defined as those above a frequency of 2 per 1,000, corresponding to the top 1% of the tumor frequency distribution. Expanded tumor TCRs were classed as regional if statistically deemed absent (corrected P<0.05) from at least one tumor region, otherwise ubiquitous. Each repertoire was subsampled 100 times to 5,000 TCRs, after which Renyi diversity was computed with the R vegan package. CDR3 similarity networks were built from amino acid triplet string-kernel similarity, connecting CDR3s with pairwise similarity above 0.82. The raw public reads went through TCRdb reprocessing: fastp at Q25, MiXCR clone calling, in-frame beta chains kept. A single entry per CDR3 protein holds the most common genes and DNA from its merged rows. The V and J calls, along with clone size, are taken from TCRdb and not from the paper's own processing. For this sample the table gives around 8,000 distinct CDR3 sequences, of which more than 7% were detected only once. The ten largest clones represent roughly 4.6% of the sample.

The data derive from a study of spatial heterogeneity in lung cancer (dated by TCRdb to about 2019). For context, the study as a whole: Beta-chain transcripts were consistently detected in greater numbers than alpha-chain transcripts, which likely reflected higher beta-chain transcript abundance. In tumor regions, TCR transcript counts showed a strong correlation with a T cell transcriptional module score from matched bulk RNA-seq. In the raw uncorrected reads, each unique combination of TCR and UMI appeared more than ten times on average. The study quantitatively compared TCR alpha and beta repertoires across multiple tumor regions, matched nontumor lung and blood in non-small cell lung cancer. Nonsynonymous mutation counts, determined by whole-exome sequencing of tumor tissue, were related to features of the TCR repertoire. At surgery, both alpha and beta chains were TCR-sequenced in over 200 tumor regions, 63 to 65 matched nontumor lung samples and around 50 PBMC samples.

The time point label here, explained by the study, means: sample taken at primary tumor resection. Samples were obtained from around 72 patients with early-stage, untreated non-small cell lung cancer from the lung TRACERx cohort. For TCR sequencing, whole RNA was extracted from tumor and nontumor lung tissue, or from cryopreserved PBMC samples, and no cell sorting was done. A patient was chosen for TCR sequencing only when enough RNA was available from at least two tumor regions. Before being selected, tumor and adjacent nontumor lung specimens were reviewed by a lung pathologist. CDR1 is given as PRHDT and CDR2 as FYEKMQ, both from the germline V gene (reference sequence). V sheds 4 bases and J sheds 8 bases, leaving 23 bases between their ends. The CDR3 covers 16 residues, taking in both the cysteine and the phenylalanine. The kept DNA is CDR3 alone, 48 bases in frame from the first base. Study-level results and caveats: Estimated TCR-seq coverage of tumor T cells was only 7% to 8.5% for alpha chains and 13% for beta chains. Counts of ubiquitous and regional expanded TCRs correlated with counts of ubiquitous and regional nonsynonymous mutations, respectively. The tumor nonsynonymous mutation count correlated with the number of expanded intratumoral alpha and beta TCRs. Confirming at a functional level the hypothesis that regional TCRs recognize regional mutations was considered to require additional single-cell paired TCR alpha and beta sequencing.

The chain employs TRBV13 and TRBJ1-1; TRBD1 might be the D gene, on 5 matching bases. This sequence was found in a male donor with early-stage non-small cell lung cancer. Sequences were derived from lung tumor tissue, sampled at surgery. CDR3 protein: CASSSRGSGNQVEAFF. The DNA sequence follows: TGTGCCAGCAGCTCGAGGGGATCAGGGAACCAGGTGGAAGCTTTCTTT.